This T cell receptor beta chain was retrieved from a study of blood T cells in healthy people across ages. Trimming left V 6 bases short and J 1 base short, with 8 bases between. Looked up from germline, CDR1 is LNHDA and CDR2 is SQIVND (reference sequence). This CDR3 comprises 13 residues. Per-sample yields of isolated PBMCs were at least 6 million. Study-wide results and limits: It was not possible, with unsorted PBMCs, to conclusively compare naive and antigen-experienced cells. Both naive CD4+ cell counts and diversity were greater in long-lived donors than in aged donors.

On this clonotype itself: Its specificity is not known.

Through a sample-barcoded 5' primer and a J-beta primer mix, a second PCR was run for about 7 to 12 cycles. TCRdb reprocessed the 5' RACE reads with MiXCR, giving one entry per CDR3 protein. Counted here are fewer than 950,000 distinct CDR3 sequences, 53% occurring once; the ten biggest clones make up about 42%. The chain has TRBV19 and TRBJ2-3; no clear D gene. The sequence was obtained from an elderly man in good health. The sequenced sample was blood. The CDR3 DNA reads TGTGCCAGTAGCATTCAGGGCACAGATACGCAGTATTTT. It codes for CASSIQGTDTQYF.